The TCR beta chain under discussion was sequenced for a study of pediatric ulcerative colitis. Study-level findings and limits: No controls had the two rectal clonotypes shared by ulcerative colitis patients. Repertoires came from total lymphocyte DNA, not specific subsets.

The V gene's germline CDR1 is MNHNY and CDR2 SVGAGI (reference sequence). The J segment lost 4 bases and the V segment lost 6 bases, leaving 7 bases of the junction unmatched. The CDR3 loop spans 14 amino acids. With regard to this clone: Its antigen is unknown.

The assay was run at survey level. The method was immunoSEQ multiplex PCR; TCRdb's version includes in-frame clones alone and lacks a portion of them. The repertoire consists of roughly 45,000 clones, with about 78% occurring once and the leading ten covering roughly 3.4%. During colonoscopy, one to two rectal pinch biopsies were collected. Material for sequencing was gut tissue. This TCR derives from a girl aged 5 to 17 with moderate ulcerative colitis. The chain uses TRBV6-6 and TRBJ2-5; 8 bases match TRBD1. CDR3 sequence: CASRPQGASETQYF. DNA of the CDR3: TGTGCCAGCAGGCCGCAGGGGGCATCAGAGACCCAGTACTTC.